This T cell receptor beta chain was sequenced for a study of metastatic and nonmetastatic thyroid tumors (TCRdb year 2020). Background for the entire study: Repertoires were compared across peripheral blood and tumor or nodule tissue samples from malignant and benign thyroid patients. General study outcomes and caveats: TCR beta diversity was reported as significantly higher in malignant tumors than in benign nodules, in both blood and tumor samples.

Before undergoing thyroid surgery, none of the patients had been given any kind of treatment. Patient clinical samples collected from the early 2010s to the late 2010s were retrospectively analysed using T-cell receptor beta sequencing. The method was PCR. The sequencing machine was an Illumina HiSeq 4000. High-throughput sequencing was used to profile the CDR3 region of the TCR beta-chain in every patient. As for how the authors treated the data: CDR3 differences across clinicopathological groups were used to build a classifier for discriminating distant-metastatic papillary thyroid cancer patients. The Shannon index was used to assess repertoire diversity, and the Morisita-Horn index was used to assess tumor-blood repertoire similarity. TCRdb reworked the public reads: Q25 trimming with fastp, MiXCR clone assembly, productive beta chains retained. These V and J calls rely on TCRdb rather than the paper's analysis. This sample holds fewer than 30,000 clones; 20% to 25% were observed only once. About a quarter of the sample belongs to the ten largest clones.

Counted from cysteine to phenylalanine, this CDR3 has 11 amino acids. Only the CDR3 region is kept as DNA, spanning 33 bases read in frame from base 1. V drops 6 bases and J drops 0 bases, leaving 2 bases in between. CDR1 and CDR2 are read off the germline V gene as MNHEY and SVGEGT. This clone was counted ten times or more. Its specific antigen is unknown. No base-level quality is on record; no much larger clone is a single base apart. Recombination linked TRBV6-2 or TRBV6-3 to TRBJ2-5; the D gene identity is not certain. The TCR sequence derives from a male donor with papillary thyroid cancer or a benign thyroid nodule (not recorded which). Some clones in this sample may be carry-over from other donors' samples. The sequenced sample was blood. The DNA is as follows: TGTGCCAGCAGGTACCAAGAGACCCAGTACTTC. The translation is CASRYQETQYF.